This T cell receptor beta chain was captured by sequencing in a study of control samples from healthy donors and cancer patients. The J segment lost 0 bases and the V segment lost 2 bases, leaving 7 bases of the junction unmatched. This CDR3 spans 18 amino acids. Germline-derived CDR1 and CDR2 are SGHTA and FQGNSA. The assay was immunoSEQ multiplex PCR, and TCRdb's table has in-frame clones only and misses some. The data show 390,000 or so clones, approximately 90% seen once. Source material: PBMCs. V gene TRBV7-2 combines with J gene TRBJ2-2, with 9 bases identical to TRBD2. The sequence came from a middle-aged man with head and neck cancer. This chain's CDR3 is CASSLFPAGGPNTGELFF. The CDR3 nucleotides read TGTGCCAGCAGCTTATTTCCAGCGGGGGGACCGAACACCGGGGAGCTGTTTTTT.